This T cell receptor (beta chain) was captured by sequencing in a study of blood T cell repertoires in COVID-19 (dated by TCRdb to the early 2020s). The study in broad terms: Samples covering the acute and convalescent phases of COVID-19 were provided by collaborators in the United States, Italy and Spain. HLA class I and class II types, where available, came from metadata supplied by the sample provider rather than from assay-based typing. A de-identified subject ID, COVID-19 status, age in years and sex were almost always included in the sample metadata. The samples were drawn from the first 160 participants of the ongoing ImmuneRACE study and from about 1,200 subjects provided by 6 global collaborators. The repertoires were released in a freely available public database meant as a resource for research on the immune response to SARS-CoV-2. Subjects who had been exposed to COVID-19, were actively infected with it, or had recovered from it provided the deeply sampled blood TCRbeta repertoires that made up the dataset. The prospective study material was composed of cDNA or gDNA derived from T cells, B-cell-depleted T cells, or PBMCs. General findings and caveats noted by the study authors: Clinical and demographic metadata were provided uncurated, with the amount varying by source and participant.

One collaborating source in Seattle enrolled patients while the patients were actively infected and followed the patients over time throughout the course of disease. The collaborating institutions used their own protocols to collect whole blood in K2EDTA tubes. Collaborator samples were shipped for TCRbeta analysis as frozen whole blood, isolated PBMCs, or DNA extracted from either sample type. The immunoSEQ Assay, a bias-controlled multiplex PCR, was used to amplify TCRbeta CDR3 regions from genomic DNA. The paper's data handling went like this. Within the assay, amplification of reference gene primers was used to estimate how many nucleated cells each sample contained. Sequence reads were collapsed and filtered to measure the absolute abundance of every unique TCRbeta CDR3 rearrangement. Productive Simpson clonality was computed per sample as the square root of Simpson's diversity index over productive rearrangements. Drawn from immuneACCESS, this table holds only the in-frame rearrangements with V and J called that TCRdb kept. Clones are partly lost; checked studies trace under half to an unresolved V gene and leave the rest unexplained. V, J and clone size are those of that table, while D and trimming were read from the DNA. A total of 100,000 to 150,000 clones appear in this sample, approximately 89% of them only once. The ten largest clones take up approximately 10% of the sample.

Comment on this clone: What this receptor recognizes is not known. Base-call qualities are not available, and no considerably larger clone is one nucleotide away.

The germline V gene encodes CDR1 SNHLY and CDR2 FYNNEI. V ends up 3 bases short and J 4 bases short, with an unmatched junction base count of 1. Reading from cysteine to phenylalanine, the CDR3 counts 14 amino acids. Left in the record is the CDR3 DNA by itself, 42 bases read in frame from the first base. The rearranged segments are TRBV2 and TRBJ1-4, with 8 junctional bases fitting TRBD1. The clonotype was recovered from a woman aged 70-85 years with COVID-19, enrolled during active disease. Material: peripheral blood. The DNA reads TGTGCCAGCAGTGATGGACAGGGTAATGAAAAACTGTTTTTT. Its protein is CASSDGQGNEKLFF.